This T cell receptor (beta chain) was found in a study of blood T cell repertoires in COVID-19. Study in general: Sources were T cells, B-cell-depleted T cells, or PBMCs; the material itself was cDNA or gDNA.

J lost 13 bases, V lost 3 bases, and 2 bases had no gene match. Germline assignment: CDR1 SGDLS and CDR2 YYNGEE. This CDR3 is 11 amino acids long. In the original workflow: It was from reference gene primer amplification that nucleated cell counts were estimated. TCRdb keeps only in-frame clones here, not all; method: immunoSEQ multiplex PCR. V, J and clone size derive from that table, while D and trimming were established from the DNA sequence. Among 100,000 to 110,000 clones listed, approximately 80% were seen once. Source material: peripheral blood. The rearrangement uses TRBV9 and TRBJ2-4; TRBD1 agrees at 9 bases. The receptor comes from a woman aged 65 to 85 with acute or convalescent COVID-19. The CDR3 loop reads CASSGGTGQYF. The DNA for the CDR3 is TGTGCCAGCAGCGGCGGGACAGGGCAGTACTTC.